Below, 19 T cell receptor beta chains from the same sample are listed, as sequenced in a study of early T cells in non-severe SARS-CoV-2 infection. One entry per CDR3 protein, called by TCRdb with MiXCR from the 5' RACE reads. The data contain roughly 54,000 distinct CDR3 sequences, about 7.7% of them seen just once; the ten biggest clones take up 10% to 13%. Sequencing used whole blood, obtained at baseline. These receptors came from an adult who was a healthcare worker with PCR-confirmed SARS-CoV-2 infection or an uninfected control (not recorded which).

This sequence joins TRBV9 and TRBJ2-3, with D unresolved. This CDR3 has 15 residues. CDR1 is SGDLS and CDR2 is YYNGEE in the germline V gene. Trimming stripped 0 bases from V and 4 bases from J, with 12 bases between. The DNA for the CDR3 is TGTGCCAGCAGCGTAGCTCCTCGGACGTCAGATACGCAGTATTTT. This codes for CASSVAPRTSDTQYF.

The genes are TRBV3-1 and TRBJ1-1; D is perhaps TRBD1 (5 bases). V lost 1 base and J 5 bases, leaving 14 bases between the germline ends. The CDR3 is 15 amino acids. The V gene's germline CDR1 is LGHDT and CDR2 YNNKEL (reference sequence). The CDR3 bases are TGTGCCAGCAGCCAAGGTACCGGGGGACTAACTGAAGCTTTCTTT. Protein: CASSQGTGGLTEAFF.

This clonotype was detected a few times. V and J are TRBV27 and TRBJ1-2; tentative D call: TRBD1 (5 bases). Germline loops: CDR1 MNHEY, CDR2 SMNVEV (reference sequence). The CDR3 spans 14 residues. The V end was cut by 5 bases, the J end by 8 bases, with 18 bases between. The CDR3 DNA sequence: TGTGCCAGCAGTCCCCGGGGCCTCCTCTACGGCTACACCTTC. This codes for CASSPRGLLYGYTF.

V is TRBV7-8 and J is TRBJ2-1; 8 bases align to TRBD2. CDR1 SGHVS and CDR2 FQNEAQ come from the germline V gene. The J segment lost 8 bases and the V segment lost 2 bases, leaving 11 bases of the junction unmatched. There are 16 residues in the CDR3. The CDR3: CASSLLRSTSDHEQFF. DNA of the CDR3: TGTGCCAGCAGCTTACTCAGGTCGACTAGCGATCATGAGCAGTTCTTC. Full variable domain (missing parts from reference TRBV7-8 and TRBJ2-1): GAGVSQSPRYKVAKRGQDVALRCDPISGHVSLFWYQQALGQGPEFLTYFQNEAQLDKSGLPSDRFFAERPEGSVSTLKIQRTQQEDSAVYLCASSLLRSTSDHEQFFGPGTRLTVL.

This clonotype was observed at least ten times. Compared with germline, one end of the junction differs, possibly owing to a read error. CDR3 residues: CASSFMAGDTGELFF. The CDR3, as DNA: TGTGCCAGCAGTTTTATGGCGGGGGACACCGGAGAGCTGTTTTTT. The chain has TRBV28 and TRBJ2-2; D might be TRBD2 (7 bases). The germline CDR1 and CDR2 sequences are MDHEN and SYDVKM. This CDR3 has 15 amino acids.

Ten or more counts support this clonotype. The rearrangement links TRBV20-1 to TRBJ2-7, with TRBD2 as a possible D gene (6 bases). CDR1 is DFQATT, CDR2 SNEGSKA, per germline (reference sequence). This CDR3 region has 13 residues. V lost 5 bases, J lost 6 bases, and 17 bases lay in between. This CDR3 is CSASPGAGVEQYF. In DNA form, the CDR3 reads TGCAGTGCTTCCCCGGGAGCGGGTGTCGAGCAGTACTTC.

This clonotype was counted many times. V usage is TRBV20-1 and J usage is TRBJ1-5; tentatively, D is TRBD1 (6 bases). The CDR3 is 14 residues long. Germline CDR1 and CDR2: DFQATT and SNEGSKA (reference sequence). The germline V and J ends were trimmed by 5 bases and 3 bases, with 14 bases remaining between them. The CDR3: CSAYLRDTNQPQHF. The CDR3 nucleotides read TGCAGTGCTTACCTACGGGACACCAATCAGCCCCAGCATTTT.

The rearrangement links TRBV5-4 to TRBJ2-3, with D tentatively TRBD2 (6 bases). Trimming took 0 bases from V and 5 from J, leaving 10 bases between them. The CDR3 runs to 14 residues. Germline CDR1 SGHNT, CDR2 YYREEE (reference sequence). The CDR3 loop reads CASSLGLDKDTQYF. The DNA for the CDR3 is TGTGCCAGCAGCTTGGGACTAGATAAAGATACGCAGTATTTT.

The chain employs TRBV6-1 and TRBJ2-7; unclear D gene. Germline CDR1 reads MNHNS; CDR2 reads SASEGT. Trimming cost V 3 bases and J 5 bases, with 20 bases left between them. This CDR3 comprises 16 residues. CDR3 in amino acids: CASSDRKLPPSHEQYF. The CDR3 DNA reads as TGTGCCAGCAGTGATCGCAAACTCCCCCCTTCTCACGAGCAGTACTTC.

This clonotype was found a few times. The chain employs TRBV30 and TRBJ1-2; TRBD1 matches at 8 bases. CDR1 is GTSNPN, CDR2 SVGIG, per germline (reference sequence). J lost 4 bases, V lost 3 bases, and 10 bases had no gene match. The CDR3 loop spans 15 amino acids. The DNA for the CDR3 is TGTGCCTGGAGGCCGGGGACAGGACCTATCTATGGCTACACCTTC. This translates into CAWRPGTGPIYGYTF.

In this sample, this clonotype turned up a few times. V is TRBV15 and J is TRBJ2-7; 11 bases are a match to TRBD2. Germline V gene sequence: CDR1 LNHNV, CDR2 YYDKDF (reference sequence). The CDR3 sequence is 16 residues long. V lost 0 bases, J lost 3 bases, and 4 bases stayed unmatched. CDR3 DNA sequence: TGTGCCACCAGCAGAGATCAACTAGCGGGAGTCTACGAGCAGTACTTC. It codes for CATSRDQLAGVYEQYF. Based on the CDR3 plus reference TRBV15 and TRBJ2-7, the full variable domain is DAMVIQNPRYQVTQFGKPVTLSCSQTLNHNVMYWYQQKSSQAPKLLFHYYDKDFNNEADTPDNFQSRRPNTSFCFLDIRSPGLGDTAMYLCATSRDQLAGVYEQYFGPGTRLTVT.

This clonotype was observed a handful of times. The chain joins TRBV11-2 to TRBJ2-7, with TRBD2 identical over 11 bases. The CDR3 covers 15 residues. The V gene end was trimmed by 5 bases and the J gene end by 6 bases; junction bases not matched to a gene: 9. Germline V gene lookup returns CDR1 SGHAT and CDR2 FQNNGV. The CDR3 DNA sequence: TGTGCCAGCAGCCTTAGCGGGAGGGATTTCGGCGAGCAGTACTTC. Protein: CASSLSGRDFGEQYF.

The V gene is TRBV18, the J gene TRBJ2-7; D is ambiguous. Looked up from germline, CDR1 is KGHSH and CDR2 is LQKENI. V lost 0 bases, J lost 7 bases, and 7 bases lay in between. The CDR3 length is 12 residues. CDR3 DNA: TGTGCCAGCTCACCACCGGGCCCAGAGCAGTACTTC. It codes for CASSPPGPEQYF.

The chain joins TRBV2 to TRBJ2-1; D is unresolved. Germline V gives CDR1 SNHLY, CDR2 FYNNEI. Trimming removed 5 bases from V and 1 base from J, with 6 bases in between. The CDR3 spans 13 residues. The CDR3 reads CASSPRSYNEQFF. CDR3 sequence (DNA): TGTGCCAGCAGTCCCCGGTCCTACAATGAGCAGTTCTTC.

This clonotype has a count of ten or more. The chain is built from TRBV7-2 and TRBJ1-1; D is undetermined. CDR3 size: 17 residues. V was trimmed by 3 bases and J by 1 base, leaving 18 bases between them. Germline V gene data show CDR1 as SGHTA and CDR2 as FQGNSA. CDR3 loop: CASSLRRILYSNTEAFF. The CDR3, as DNA: TGTGCCAGCAGCTTGCGGCGGATCCTTTACTCGAACACTGAAGCTTTCTTT.

This clonotype was observed at least ten times. This chain connects TRBV7-9 to TRBJ2-7, with 7 bases that match TRBD1. Germline V gives CDR1 SEHNR, CDR2 FQNEAQ (reference sequence). The J segment lost 3 bases and the V segment lost 5 bases, leaving 7 bases of the junction unmatched. The CDR3 has 14 amino acids. The CDR3 protein is CASSPDRVDYEQYF. The CDR3 DNA reads as TGTGCCAGCAGCCCCGACAGGGTAGACTACGAGCAGTACTTC.

This clonotype was counted at least ten times. The chain couples TRBV6-6 to TRBJ1-3, with 9 bases that match TRBD1. The CDR3 sequence is 15 residues long. The V gene end was trimmed by 2 bases and the J gene end by 5 bases; junction bases not matched to a gene: 4. Germline V gene sequence: CDR1 MNHNY, CDR2 SVGAGI (reference sequence). The DNA of the CDR3 is TGTGCCAGCAGTTACCCGGGACAGGGACGAAACACCATATATTTT. It codes for CASSYPGQGRNTIYF.

In its sample, this clonotype was seen many times. The chain is built from TRBV4-2 and TRBJ2-7, with TRBD1 as a possible D gene (6 bases). The V end was cut by 6 bases, the J end by 3 bases, with 12 bases between. The CDR3 totals 13 residues. CDR1 is LGHNA and CDR2 is YNFKEQ in the germline V gene. In DNA form, the CDR3 reads TGTGCCAGCAGGGGGACAAGACACTACGAGCAGTACTTC. This translates into CASRGTRHYEQYF.

The sample holds many counts of this clonotype. The J gene is TRBJ1-4, the V gene TRBV20-1, with D possibly matching TRBD1 (5 bases). This CDR3 comprises 15 residues. V was cut by 0 bases and J by 7 bases, with 15 bases left in between. CDR1 and CDR2 from the germline V gene are DFQATT and SNEGSKA (reference sequence). The CDR3 DNA sequence: TGCAGTGCTAGAGATCTAGGGGAAGTCTCTGAAAAACTGTTTTTT. The encoded protein is CSARDLGEVSEKLFF.